The T cell receptor (beta chain) described here comes from a study of shared clonotypes between healthy human individuals (dated by TCRdb to between 2020 and 2021). About the study as a whole: A few men and two women, aged 18 to 49 years, made up the cohort. To estimate repertoire size and how much clonotype sharing occurs between individuals, the study deeply sequenced the blood TCR repertoires of about five healthy adults. Different laboratories and diverse techniques were used to prepare libraries and sequence TCR repertoires, to increase sequencing depth and limit assay-specific biases. Between about 0.94 and 10 billion PBMCs per donor were obtained by leukapheresis.

Donors were healthy HIV-negative adults with no recently reported acute infections or vaccinations. Every donor was a Caucasian adult residing in Nashville, Tennessee, USA. For unsorted samples, tens of millions of PBMCs were counted, and genomic DNA was extracted using the QIAamp DNA Blood Mini kit. After blood collection by leukapheresis, PBMCs were isolated using Ficoll-Histopaque density gradient centrifugation and then cryopreserved in the vapor phase of liquid nitrogen. The CDR3 starts with the cysteine, ends with the phenylalanine, and has 17 residues. The read is trimmed to its CDR3 DNA, 51 bases read in frame from base 1. In the germline V gene, CDR1 corresponds to MDHEN and CDR2 to SYDVKM. The germline V and J ends show losses of 4 bases and 6 bases respectively, and no gene match explains 18 bases of the junction. Broader findings and caveats from the paper: Sampling was restricted to blood, and TCR repertoires in tissue are likely to differ from TCR repertoires in blood. Because the study included only a small number of donors, the genetic and exposure-history diversity represented was limited. Pairwise subsampling indicated that sequencing depth was expected to affect the degree of clonotype sharing among donors.

Concerning this clone: The specificity of this receptor is unknown. Qualities for individual bases were not recorded, and no much larger clone is one base off.

TCR CDR3 regions were amplified from genomic DNA by multiplex PCR using the deep immunoSEQ assay. Extracted genomic DNA from each cell subset was spread evenly across all wells of several immunoSEQ 96-well plates, with each plate serving as a replicate. For unsorted PBMC, each replicate PCR was loaded with approximately 300 ng genomic DNA, equivalent to tens of thousands of T cell genomes. Unsorted PBMC genomic DNA was sequenced across ten immunoSEQ deep assay plates. The purified libraries were quantified using a Qubit 3.0 fluorometer, sized with a Bioanalyzer 2100, and then quantified again using the KAPA Library Quantification kit. Every immunoSEQ 96-well plate was sequenced on a dedicated single-read 150-cycle Illumina NextSeq 550 flow cell. As for how the authors treated the data: Because the immunoSEQ output included only junctional sequences and no quality scores, the filtering could not be the same as the filtering used for full-length reads. Sequences were annotated with PyIR, a Python wrapper for IgBLAST v1.9, and V/J genes and CDR3 were assigned using IMGT germline references. Reads were removed for weak V/J assignments (E-value above 1e-6), missing CDR3, stop codons, out-of-frame junctions, or ambiguous translated residues. A V3J clonotype was defined by an identical inferred V gene, J gene, and CDR3 amino acid sequence. The percentage overlap between two repertoires was calculated by dividing the number of shared unique clonotypes by the size of the smaller repertoire. Three approaches were used to assess repertoire richness: RTK rarefaction, the Chao1 estimator, and Recon v2.1 estimates of unobserved clonotypes. The table comes from immuneACCESS by way of TCRdb, which keeps in-frame sequences with V and J called. Part of the clones is missing from these tables; in studies checked, under half for an unresolved V gene and the rest for unknown reasons. V and J calls and clone size follow that table, whereas D and trimming were derived from the DNA. This sample has about 490,000 clones in its table, and 76% of those were observed once. Under 15% of the sample goes to the ten largest clones.

The sequenced sample consisted of PBMCs. The receptor chain draws on TRBV28 and TRBJ2-7, with 7 junctional bases fitting TRBD1. This TCR was recovered from a woman aged 35 to 49 in good health. Some clones in this sample may be carry-over from other donors' samples. The CDR3 region: CASSYPRGQPRESEQYF. The bases read TGTGCCAGCAGTTACCCTAGGGGGCAGCCAAGAGAATCCGAGCAGTACTTC.